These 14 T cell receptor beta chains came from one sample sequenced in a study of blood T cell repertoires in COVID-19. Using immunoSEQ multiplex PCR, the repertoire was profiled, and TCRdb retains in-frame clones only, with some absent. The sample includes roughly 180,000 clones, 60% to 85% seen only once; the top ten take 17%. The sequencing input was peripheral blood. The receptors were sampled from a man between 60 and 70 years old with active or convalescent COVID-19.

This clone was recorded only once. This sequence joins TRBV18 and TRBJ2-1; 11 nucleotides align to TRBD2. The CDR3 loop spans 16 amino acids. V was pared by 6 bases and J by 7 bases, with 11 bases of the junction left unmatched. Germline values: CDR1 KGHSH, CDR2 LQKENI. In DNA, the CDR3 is TGTGCCAGCTCGCCCAATAGCGGGAGGGTCGGGAATGAGCAGTTCTTC. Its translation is CASSPNSGRVGNEQFF.

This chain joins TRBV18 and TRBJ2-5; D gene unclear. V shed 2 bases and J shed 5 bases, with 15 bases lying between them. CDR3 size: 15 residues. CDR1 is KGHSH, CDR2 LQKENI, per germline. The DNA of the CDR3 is TGTGCCAGCTCACCAAGCGTAAGCATCGGCGAGACCCAGTACTTC. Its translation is CASSPSVSIGETQYF.

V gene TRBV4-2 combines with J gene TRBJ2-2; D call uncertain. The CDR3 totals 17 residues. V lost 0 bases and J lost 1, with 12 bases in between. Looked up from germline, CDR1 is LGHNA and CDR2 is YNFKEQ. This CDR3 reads CASSQEGASLNTGELFF. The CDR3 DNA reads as TGTGCCAGCAGCCAAGAAGGAGCGAGCCTGAACACCGGGGAGCTGTTTTTT.

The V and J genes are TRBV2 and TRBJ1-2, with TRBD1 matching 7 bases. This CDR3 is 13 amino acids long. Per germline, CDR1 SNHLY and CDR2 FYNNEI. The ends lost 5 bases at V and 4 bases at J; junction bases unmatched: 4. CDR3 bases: TGTGCCAGCAGTCCGGACAGGAGCTATGGCTACACCTTC. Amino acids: CASSPDRSYGYTF.

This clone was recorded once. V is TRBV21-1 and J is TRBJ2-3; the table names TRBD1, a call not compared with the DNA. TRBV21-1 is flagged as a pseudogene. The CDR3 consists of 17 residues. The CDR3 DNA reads TGTGCCAGCAGCACGGCCGGGACAGGAAGGGACACAGATACGCAGTATTTT. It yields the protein CASSTAGTGRDTDTQYF.

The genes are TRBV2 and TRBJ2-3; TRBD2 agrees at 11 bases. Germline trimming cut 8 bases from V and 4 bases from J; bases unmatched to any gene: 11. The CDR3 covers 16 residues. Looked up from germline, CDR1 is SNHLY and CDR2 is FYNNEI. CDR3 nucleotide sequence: TGTGCCAGCGGGGGGACTAGCGGAGTGGGCGCAGATACGCAGTATTTT. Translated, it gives CASGGTSGVGADTQYF.

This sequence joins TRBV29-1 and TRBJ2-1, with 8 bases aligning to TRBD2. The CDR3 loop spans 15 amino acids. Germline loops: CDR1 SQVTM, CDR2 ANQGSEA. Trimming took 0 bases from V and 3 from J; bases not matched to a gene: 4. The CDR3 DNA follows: TGCAGCGTTGAAGATCTCAGCGGGAGCTACAATGAGCAGTTCTTC. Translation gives CSVEDLSGSYNEQFF.

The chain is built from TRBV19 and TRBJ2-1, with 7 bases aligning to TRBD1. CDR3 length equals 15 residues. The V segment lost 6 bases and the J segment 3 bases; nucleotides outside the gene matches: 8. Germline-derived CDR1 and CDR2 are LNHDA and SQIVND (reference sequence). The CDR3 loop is CASSRDRAGYNEQFF. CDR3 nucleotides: TGTGCCAGTAGCCGCGACAGGGCCGGCTACAATGAGCAGTTCTTC.

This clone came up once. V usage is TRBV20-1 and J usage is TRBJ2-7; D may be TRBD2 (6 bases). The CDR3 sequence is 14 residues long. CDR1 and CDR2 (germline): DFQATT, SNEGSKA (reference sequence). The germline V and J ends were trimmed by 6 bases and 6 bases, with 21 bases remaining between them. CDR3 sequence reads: CSASSGTRAGEQYF. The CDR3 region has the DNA TGCAGTGCCAGTAGTGGGACTCGAGCCGGCGAGCAGTACTTC.

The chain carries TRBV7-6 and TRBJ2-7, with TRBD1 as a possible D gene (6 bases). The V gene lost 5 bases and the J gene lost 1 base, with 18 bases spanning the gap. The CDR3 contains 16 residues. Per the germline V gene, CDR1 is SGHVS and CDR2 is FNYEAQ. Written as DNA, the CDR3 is TGTGCCAGCAGCCGAGGGGCAGGGGTGGGATCCTACGAGCAGTACTTC. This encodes CASSRGAGVGSYEQYF. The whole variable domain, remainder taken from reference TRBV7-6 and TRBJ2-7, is GAGVSQSPRYKVTKRGQDVALRCDPISGHVSLYWYRQALGQGPEFLTYFNYEAQQDKSGLPNDRFSAERPEGSISTLTIQRTEQRDSAMYRCASSRGAGVGSYEQYFGPGTRLTVT.

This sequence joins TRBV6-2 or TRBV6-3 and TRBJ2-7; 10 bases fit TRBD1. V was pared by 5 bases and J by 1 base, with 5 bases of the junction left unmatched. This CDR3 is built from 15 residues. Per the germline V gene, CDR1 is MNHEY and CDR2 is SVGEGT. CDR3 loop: CASSPRDRGSYEQYF. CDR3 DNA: TGTGCCAGCAGTCCCAGGGACAGGGGATCCTACGAGCAGTACTTC.

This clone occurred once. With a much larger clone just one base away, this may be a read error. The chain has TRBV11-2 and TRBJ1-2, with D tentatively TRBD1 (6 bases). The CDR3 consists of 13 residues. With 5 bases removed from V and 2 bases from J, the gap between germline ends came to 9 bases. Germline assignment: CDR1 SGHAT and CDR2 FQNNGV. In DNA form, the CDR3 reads TGTGCCAGCAGCCCAGACAGGAACTATGGCTACACCTTC. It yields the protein CASSPDRNYGYTF.

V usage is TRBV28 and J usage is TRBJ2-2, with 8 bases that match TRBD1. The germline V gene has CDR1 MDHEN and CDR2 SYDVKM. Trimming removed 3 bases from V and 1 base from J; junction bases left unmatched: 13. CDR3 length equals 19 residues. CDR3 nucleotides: TGTGCCAGCAGTTTCCCCGGATGGGCCGGGACAGGGAACACCGGGGAGCTGTTTTTT. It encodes CASSFPGWAGTGNTGELFF.

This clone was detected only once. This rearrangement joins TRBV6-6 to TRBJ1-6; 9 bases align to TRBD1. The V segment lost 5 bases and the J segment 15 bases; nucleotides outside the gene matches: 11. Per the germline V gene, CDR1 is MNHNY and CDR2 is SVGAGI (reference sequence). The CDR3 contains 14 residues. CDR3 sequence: CASSPRRDRALLHF. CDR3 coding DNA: TGTGCCAGCAGTCCACGCCGGGACAGGGCCCTCCTCCACTTT.